These 8 T cell receptor beta chains were sequenced from one sample in a study of blood T cell repertoires in COVID-19. Libraries were prepared by immunoSEQ multiplex PCR; TCRdb keeps only in-frame clonotypes and omits some of them. The sample includes 80,000 to 100,000 clones, about four fifths of them seen just once. The material sequenced was peripheral blood. These receptors all come from a human donor in a cohort sampled during active COVID-19.

The chain couples TRBV3-1 (or the pseudogene TRBV3-2) to TRBJ2-5; D ambiguous. The CDR3 runs 14 residues. Trimming removed 1 base at V and 0 bases at J, with 6 bases between. The germline gives CDR1 LGHDT, CDR2 YNNKEL (reference sequence). CDR3 in amino acids: CASSQAGYQETQYF. The CDR3 region has the DNA TGTGCCAGCAGCCAAGCCGGGTACCAAGAGACCCAGTACTTC.

This chain links TRBV24-1 with TRBJ2-2; D gene ambiguous. The CDR3 is made up of 12 amino acids. CDR1 and CDR2 (germline): KGHDR, SFDVKD. Trimming left V 4 bases short and J 5 bases short, with 4 bases between. Here the CDR3 reads CATSDGTGELFF. In nucleotides, the CDR3 is TGTGCCACCAGTGACGGGACCGGGGAGCTGTTTTTT.

The chain is built from TRBV7-6 and TRBJ2-1, with D maybe TRBD1 (5 bases). Between the trimmed V and J ends, which lost 1 base and 10 bases, there was a span of 8 bases. Germline-derived CDR1 and CDR2 are SGHVS and FNYEAQ. The CDR3 runs 12 residues. CDR3: CASSLVGVEQFF. The CDR3 nucleotides read TGTGCCAGCAGCTTAGTAGGGGTAGAGCAGTTCTTC.

The chain couples TRBV19 to TRBJ1-5; perhaps TRBD1 as D (5 bases). Germline V CDR1 and CDR2: LNHDA, SQIVND (reference sequence). The CDR3 sequence is 13 residues long. V was trimmed by 1 base and J by 5 bases, leaving 6 bases between them. The CDR3 DNA reads as TGTGCCAGTAGTATAGGGGGGGATCAGCCCCAGCATTTT. This sequence encodes CASSIGGDQPQHF.

This clone was recorded only once. J is TRBJ2-1 and V is TRBV27; 13 bases map to TRBD2. This CDR3 region has 17 residues. With V trimmed by 6 bases and J by 4 bases, 9 bases remained unmatched. Germline-derived CDR1 and CDR2 are MNHEY and SMNVEV (reference sequence). The CDR3 sequence: CASRPPTSGRAYNEQFF. The CDR3 nucleotides are TGTGCCAGCAGACCTCCCACTAGCGGGAGGGCATACAATGAGCAGTTCTTC.

CDR3 loop: CASSLELEGDEQFF. Here the CDR3 DNA reads TGCGCCAGCAGCTTGGAACTGGAGGGCGATGAGCAGTTCTTC. V usage is TRBV5-1 and J usage is TRBJ2-1; D might be TRBD2 (6 bases). CDR1 and CDR2 (germline): SGHRS, YFSETQ. V lost 0 bases and J 8 bases, leaving 12 bases between the germline ends. The CDR3 runs to 14 residues. Complete variable domain (other parts from reference TRBV5-1 and TRBJ2-1): KAGVTQTPRYLIKTRGQQVTLSCSPISGHRSVSWYQQTPGQGLQFLFEYFSETQRNKGNFPGRFSGRQFSNSRSEMNVSTLELGDSALYLCASSLELEGDEQFFGPGTRLTVL.

The chain has TRBV7-9 and TRBJ1-1; D is perhaps TRBD1 (5 bases). The CDR3 contains 16 residues. Trimming left V 4 bases short and J 0 bases short, with 15 bases between. CDR1 is SEHNR and CDR2 is FQNEAQ in the germline V gene (reference sequence). The CDR3 protein is CASSSQRTIMNTEAFF. The CDR3 DNA follows: TGTGCCAGCAGCTCACAGAGGACAATAATGAACACTGAAGCTTTCTTT.

The rearrangement joins TRBV5-1 to TRBJ1-3; D is unclear. The CDR3 extends over 15 amino acids. The germline V gene encodes CDR1 SGHRS and CDR2 YFSETQ. The germline V and J ends were trimmed by 5 bases and 0 bases, with 12 bases remaining between them. In DNA, the CDR3 is TGCGCCAGCAGGTTGTTACCGAGCTCTGGAAACACCATATATTTT. Amino acid sequence: CASRLLPSSGNTIYF.